This T cell receptor beta chain was captured by sequencing in a study of OX40 agonist ivuxolimab in advanced cancers. With regard to the full study: Ivuxolimab was an agonistic, fully human IgG2 monoclonal antibody directed against OX40 (CD134), a costimulatory receptor. Intravenous ivuxolimab was administered to patients every 2 weeks at six dose levels: 0.01, 0.1, 0.3, 1.5, 3 and 10 mg/kg. Of the 50 to 55 dose-escalation patients, hepatocellular carcinoma was present in around 20, melanoma in approximately 15, renal cell carcinoma in 9 and head and neck cancer in 9. The dose-escalation cohort was almost 85% male with a mean age of about 60 years, ranging from roughly 20 to 80. Patients were allowed to have had prior anti-PD-1, anti-PD-L1 or anti-CTLA-4 therapy, and 40% to 45% of the dose-escalation patients had previously received checkpoint inhibitors. Partial responses occurred in three dose-escalation patients: two with cutaneous melanoma and one with hepatocellular carcinoma. The purpose of peripheral TCRbeta sequencing was to test whether ivuxolimab changed TCR sequence diversity and led to clonal T-cell expansion. The paper covers the monotherapy dose-escalation part of the phase I ivuxolimab trial, which included N of about 50 patients. What the work shows at the level of the full study, not this receptor alone: After ivuxolimab, expanded clones were on average more numerous among CD8+ T cells than among CD4+ T cells. Which antigens the clonally expanded peripheral T cells were specific for was not determined. Clonal expansion of both CD4+ and CD8+ blood T cells was observed from baseline to week 6 at doses 0.1 to 3.0 mg/kg. In the 0.1-3.0 mg/kg groups, partial responders were among the patients with the lowest normalized peripheral clonal expansion, particularly in CD8+ T cells. Low levels of normalized T-cell clonal expansion were also seen in some patients who did not respond.

The trial excluded patients who had a history of autoimmune disease or who were on systemic immunosuppression. In every dose cohort, peripheral blood was drawn for TCR sequencing at baseline, cycle 4 day 1, and cycle 7 day 1. The samples were drawn from a first-in-human, open-label, multicenter phase I dose-escalation trial of ivuxolimab. Adults with locally advanced or metastatic melanoma, renal cell, hepatocellular, or head and neck squamous cell carcinoma were enrolled in the trial. Before TCR sequencing, CD4+ and CD8+ T cells were separately sorted from peripheral blood. Genomic DNA was extracted from sorted cells for sequencing of the TCRbeta CDR3 region. TCRbeta CDR3 regions were sequenced using the immunoSEQ Assay. This is the immuneACCESS table as TCRdb keeps it, with only in-frame sequences that have V and J called. A part of the clones is gone; compared with another copy, unresolved V genes explain less than half, and the rest is unexplained. Within this sample are about 130,000 clones, with roughly nine tenths of them counted one time only. Approximately 1% of the sample is in the top ten clones.

Regarding this clone: Its antigen has not been determined. Per-base qualities were not stored, and no clone one base away is much larger.

The receptor was isolated from an adult with an advanced solid tumor such as melanoma, head and neck, liver or kidney cancer. Sequenced material: CD4+ or CD8+ T cells sorted from blood, taken in a trial of the OX40 agonist ivuxolimab.

The CDR3 in this case is CASSPRDRPYNEQFF. The sequenced DNA: TGTGCCAGCAGCCCGAGGGACAGGCCCTACAATGAGCAGTTCTTC. This sequence uses TRBV5-4 and TRBJ2-1; the junction holds 8 bases that match TRBD1. The germline V end is reduced by 4 bases and the J end by 2 bases; junction bases left unmatched: 5. The CDR3 sequence holds 15 residues, the cysteine and phenylalanine included. The only DNA kept is the CDR3, 45 bases in frame from the first base. CDR1 is given as SGHNT and CDR2 as YYREEE, both from the germline V gene (reference sequence).